These 27 T cell receptor beta chains were all obtained from the same sample, sequenced in a study of CD8+CD57+ T cells in acquired aplastic anemia. The patients chosen for sequencing had shown expansion of CD8+CD57+ cells (detected by flow cytometry). TCR beta VDJ combinations and CDR3 sequences were profiled from genomic DNA. MiXCR was run by TCRdb on the reads, yielding one entry per CDR3 protein. The sample includes about 120,000 distinct CDR3 sequences, approximately 61% of them seen just once. Material: sorted CD4+, CD8+, or CD8+CD57+ T cells (not recorded which) from PBMCs. The receptors originated from a human donor with aplastic anemia.

The chain recombines TRBV28 with TRBJ1-5; D ambiguous. Germline V gene lookup returns CDR1 MDHEN and CDR2 SYDVKM. The V end was cut by 6 bases, the J end by 9 bases, with 12 bases between. This CDR3 spans 12 amino acids. The CDR3 bases are TGTGCCAGCAGCGCCCCTCGCGGGCCCCAGCATTTT. Amino acid sequence: CASSAPRGPQHF.

The J gene is TRBJ2-5, the V gene TRBV9, with TRBD2 matching over 7 bases. V was pared by 1 base and J by 1 base, with 7 bases of the junction left unmatched. CDR1 SGDLS and CDR2 YYNGEE come from the germline V gene. The CDR3 consists of 16 residues. The CDR3 sequence: CASSVTPSGGQETQYF. CDR3 nucleotides: TGTGCCAGCAGCGTAACGCCTAGCGGTGGCCAAGAGACCCAGTACTTC.

The chain employs TRBV10-3 and TRBJ2-1; 7 bases fit TRBD2. The CDR3 consists of 17 residues. CDR1 ENHRY and CDR2 SYGVKD come from the germline V gene. J was trimmed by 2 bases and V by 0 bases; bases with no gene match: 7. CDR3 DNA: TGTGCCATCAGTGAGTCTGAGACTAGCACCGCCTACAATGAGCAGTTCTTC. Translating gives CAISESETSTAYNEQFF.

J is TRBJ2-7 and V is TRBV20-1; D unclear. Per the germline V gene, CDR1 is DFQATT and CDR2 is SNEGSKA (reference sequence). V lost 6 bases and J 3 bases, leaving 15 bases between the germline ends. The CDR3 totals 13 residues. The CDR3 DNA follows: TGCAGTGCCAAAACTCCACAGTTCTACGAGCAGTACTTC. As protein: CSAKTPQFYEQYF.

This rearrangement joins TRBV29-1 to TRBJ2-7, with 8 bases lining up with TRBD1. This CDR3 is built from 13 residues. The V gene's germline CDR1 is SQVTM and CDR2 ANQGSEA. V gave up 6 bases and J gave up 3 bases; unmatched junction bases: 7. The CDR3 is CSVGPDRVYEQYF. Written as DNA, the CDR3 is TGCAGCGTCGGCCCGGACAGGGTCTACGAGCAGTACTTC.

This clonotype was seen only once. This may come from a read error, since a much larger clone is one base off. CDR3 protein: CASGGLIEDTQYF. The CDR3 DNA reads as TGTGCCAGCGGGGGCTTGATTGAGGATACGCAGTATTTT. The rearrangement joins TRBV6-1 to TRBJ2-3; D is possibly TRBD1 (6 bases). Trimming pared 8 bases from V and 6 bases from J, leaving 15 bases between. This CDR3 has 13 amino acids. The V gene's germline CDR1 is MNHNS and CDR2 SASEGT.

V and J are TRBV2 and TRBJ2-7; D gene uncertain. Germline assignment: CDR1 SNHLY and CDR2 FYNNEI. This CDR3 has 12 amino acids. The V gene lost 8 bases and the J gene lost 6 bases, with 14 bases spanning the gap. CDR3 amino acids: CASSPSESEQYF. The CDR3 DNA sequence: TGTGCCAGCTCACCATCGGAGAGCGAGCAGTACTTC.

The J gene is TRBJ1-1, the V gene TRBV5-1, with D uncertain. The CDR3 length is 13 residues. The germline gives CDR1 SGHRS, CDR2 YFSETQ. Trimming pared 4 bases from V and 1 base from J, leaving 8 bases between. This CDR3 is CASSPGANTEAFF. The CDR3, as DNA: TGCGCCAGCAGCCCGGGAGCGAACACTGAAGCTTTCTTT.

V gene TRBV10-3 combines with J gene TRBJ2-3; maybe TRBD2 (6 bases). Germline CDR1 ENHRY, CDR2 SYGVKD. This CDR3 contains 12 residues. Trimming pared 3 bases from V and 6 bases from J, leaving 7 bases between. CDR3 coding DNA: TGTGCCATCAGTGAACGGGGGGATACGCAGTATTTT. Translating gives CAISERGDTQYF.

The V call is TRBV10-2, the J call TRBJ2-1; D not certain. The CDR3 sequence is 11 residues long. Germline values: CDR1 WSHSY, CDR2 SAAADI. Deletions cut 0 bases from V and 10 bases from J, with 4 bases between. The CDR3 here is CASSESREQFF. Here the CDR3 DNA reads TGCGCCAGCAGTGAGTCCAGGGAGCAGTTCTTC.

This clonotype was recorded a few times. The chain is built from TRBV3-1 and TRBJ2-3, with 11 bases that match TRBD2. The germline V gene has CDR1 LGHDT and CDR2 YNNKEL (reference sequence). Unmatched junction bases numbered 9, after V lost 3 bases and J lost 4 bases. The CDR3 is made up of 17 amino acids. The CDR3 loop reads CASSHTLLAGEPDTQYF. The CDR3 DNA reads TGTGCCAGCAGCCACACGTTACTAGCGGGGGAACCAGATACGCAGTATTTT.

This clonotype has more than one count but fewer than ten. The chain links TRBV19 to TRBJ2-1; 7 nucleotides agree with TRBD2. Germline V gives CDR1 LNHDA, CDR2 SQIVND (reference sequence). Losses at the gene ends were 1 base for V and 3 bases for J; bases not matched to a gene: 6. This CDR3 spans 16 amino acids. CDR3: CASSIGASGHYNEQFF. CDR3 DNA sequence: TGTGCCAGTAGTATAGGGGCTAGCGGACACTACAATGAGCAGTTCTTC.

V gene TRBV14 combines with J gene TRBJ2-5; 7 bases line up with TRBD1. The V and J ends lost 4 bases and 5 bases, in that order; junction bases with no gene match: 13. Germline lookup yields CDR1 SGHDN and CDR2 FVKESK. The CDR3 totals 16 residues. The CDR3 loop is CASSPDPTGVLETQYF. CDR3 coding DNA: TGTGCCAGCAGCCCGGACCCCACAGGGGTGTTGGAGACCCAGTACTTC.

This chain links TRBV19 with TRBJ2-7, with D perhaps being TRBD1 or TRBD2 (6 bases each). V was clipped by 3 bases and J by 2 bases, with 11 bases between them. The length of the CDR3 is 14 residues. In germline, CDR1 is LNHDA, CDR2 SQIVND (reference sequence). CDR3 coding DNA: TGTGCCAGTAGTATCGGGGGCGGGGCCTACGAGCAGTACTTC. This sequence encodes CASSIGGGAYEQYF.

To note about this clonotype: Just one base apart from a much larger clone, this may be a read error. In nucleotides, the CDR3 is TGTGCCAGCAGGGAAGCCGGCGTGGGGGCCTACGAGCAGTACTTC. Translated: CASREAGVGAYEQYF. V and J are TRBV11-1 and TRBJ2-7; the D gene could be TRBD1 or TRBD2 (5 bases each). The CDR3 loop spans 15 amino acids. Germline V gives CDR1 SGHAT, CDR2 FQDESV (reference sequence). V dropped 6 bases and J dropped 2 bases, with 17 bases sitting between them.

The chain has TRBV9 and TRBJ2-7, with D perhaps TRBD1 (5 bases). This CDR3 is 15 amino acids long. CDR1 and CDR2 (germline): SGDLS, YYNGEE. V shed 4 bases and J shed 1 base, with 15 bases lying between them. The CDR3, as DNA: TGTGCCAGCAGCCTGGAAGGGGCCGTATCCTACGAGCAGTACTTC. This gives the protein CASSLEGAVSYEQYF.

This rearrangement joins TRBV15 to TRBJ1-1; 8 bases are shared with TRBD1. CDR3 length: 12 residues. After removal of 11 bases from V and 3 bases from J, the junction contained 5 bases not matched to a gene. Germline V CDR1 and CDR2: LNHNV, YYDKDF (reference sequence). The CDR3 is CAAGTGDTEAFF. The DNA for the CDR3 is TGTGCCGCCGGGACAGGCGACACTGAAGCTTTCTTT.

The chain couples TRBV19 to TRBJ1-6, with 9 nucleotides matching TRBD1. Germline CDR1 reads LNHDA; CDR2 reads SQIVND (reference sequence). The CDR3 has 17 residues. The J segment lost 7 bases and the V segment lost 3 bases, leaving 10 bases of the junction unmatched. The CDR3 region has the DNA TGTGCCAGTAGTATCCCAGTAACCGGGACAGGGAATTCACCCCTCCACTTT. It codes for CASSIPVTGTGNSPLHF.

This clonotype occurred many times. V and J are TRBV7-3 and TRBJ1-1; D is possibly TRBD1 (5 bases). V lost 1 base and J lost 4, with 25 bases in between. The CDR3 covers 19 residues. Germline V gives CDR1 SGHTA, CDR2 FQGTGA. The CDR3 DNA is TGTGCCAGCAGCTTAAATTTTCTGGGTCGGGGGGACCGGGTCACTGAAGCTTTCTTT. Encoded protein: CASSLNFLGRGDRVTEAFF.

This clonotype was counted between two and nine times. V gene TRBV7-6 combines with J gene TRBJ2-3; D gene unclear. Germline V gene data show CDR1 as SGHVS and CDR2 as FNYEAQ. The CDR3 has 12 amino acids. Trimming left V 5 bases short and J 6 bases short, with 9 bases between. CDR3 sequence: CASSLNSDTQYF. The CDR3 DNA reads TGTGCCAGCAGCCTCAATAGCGATACGCAGTATTTT.

The chain recombines TRBV10-1 with TRBJ1-6; no reliable D call. There are 10 residues in the CDR3. The ends were cut back, 5 bases at V and 11 bases at J, with 4 bases in the middle. Per germline, CDR1 WNHNN and CDR2 SYGVQD (reference sequence). The CDR3 reads CASSPPPLHF. The CDR3 nucleotides are TGCGCCAGCAGTCCCCCACCCCTCCACTTT.

This clonotype was found once. The rearrangement links TRBV19 to TRBJ1-2, with 7 positions matching TRBD1. J was trimmed by 3 bases and V by 3 bases; bases with no gene match: 7. CDR1 and CDR2 from the germline V gene are LNHDA and SQIVND (reference sequence). The CDR3 runs 15 residues. CDR3 nucleotides: TGTGCCAGTAGTATTGGAACAGGGGCACACTATGGCTACACCTTC. Amino acid sequence: CASSIGTGAHYGYTF.

For the CDR3, the DNA is TGTGCCAGCAGCTTAAGGTTGCTAGCCCAAGAGACCCAGTACTTC. Translating it yields CASSLRLLAQETQYF. This rearrangement joins TRBV7-8 to TRBJ2-5, with a tentative D call TRBD2 (5 bases). Germline CDR1 reads SGHVS; CDR2 reads FQNEAQ. Trimming took 2 bases from V and 1 from J, leaving 11 bases between them. The CDR3 totals 15 residues.

This clonotype appeared a single time. V gene TRBV19 combines with J gene TRBJ1-1; possibly TRBD1 for D (6 bases). CDR1 and CDR2 from the germline V gene are LNHDA and SQIVND (reference sequence). This CDR3 has 14 residues. V lost 6 bases to trimming and J lost 1 base, with 12 bases between them. The CDR3 DNA is TGTGCCAGTAGGGGCCTGGGACAGAACACTGAAGCTTTCTTT. Translated, it gives CASRGLGQNTEAFF.

The gene calls are TRBV10-3 and TRBJ1-2; 8 bases align to TRBD1. Trimming at V came to 2 bases and at J to 8 bases, leaving 7 bases not matched to a gene. Germline V gives CDR1 ENHRY, CDR2 SYGVKD. This CDR3 has 14 residues. CDR3: CAISETRQGYGYTF. DNA for the CDR3: TGTGCCATCAGTGAGACCCGACAGGGGTACGGCTACACCTTC.

A few counts support this clonotype. The J gene is TRBJ2-7, the V gene TRBV7-2; TRBD2 is a possible D gene (5 bases). Looked up from germline, CDR1 is SGHTA and CDR2 is FQGNSA. The CDR3 length is 13 residues. Trimming cost V 5 bases and J 4 bases, with 12 bases left between them. CDR3 in amino acids: CASSGWGAYEQYF. CDR3 nucleotides: TGTGCCAGCAGCGGCTGGGGAGCGTACGAGCAGTACTTC.

This chain connects TRBV10-3 to TRBJ1-2; 8 positions match TRBD1. V shed 3 bases and J 5 bases; nucleotides not matched to a gene: 8. The germline V gene has CDR1 ENHRY and CDR2 SYGVKD. This CDR3 is built from 15 residues. CDR3 loop: CAISESGGAGYGYTF. CDR3 coding DNA: TGTGCCATCAGTGAATCAGGGGGCGCAGGGTATGGCTACACCTTC.